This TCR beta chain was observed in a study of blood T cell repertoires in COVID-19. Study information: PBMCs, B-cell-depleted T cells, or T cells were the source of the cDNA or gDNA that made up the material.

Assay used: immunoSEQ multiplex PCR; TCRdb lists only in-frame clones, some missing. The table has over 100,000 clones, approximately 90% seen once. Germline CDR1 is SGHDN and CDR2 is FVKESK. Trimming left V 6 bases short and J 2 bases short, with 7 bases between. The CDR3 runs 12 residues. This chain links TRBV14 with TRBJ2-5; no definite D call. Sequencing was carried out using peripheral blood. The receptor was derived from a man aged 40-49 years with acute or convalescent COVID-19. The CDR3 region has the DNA TGTGCCAGCAGTCCCTTACAAGAGACCCAGTACTTC. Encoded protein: CASSPLQETQYF.